The clone carrying this T cell receptor beta chain was picked up one time. The antigen is unknown. V lost 5 bases and J lost 0; bases outside the gene matches: 7. The germline gives CDR1 SGHNT, CDR2 YYREEE (reference sequence). The CDR3 covers 15 residues. The data derive from a study of OX40 agonist ivuxolimab in advanced cancers. Study background: With a range of roughly 20 to 85, age averaged approximately 64 years, and around 80% were male.

Findings of the study overall: Normalized T-cell clonal expansion was also low in a subset of nonresponders.

The table came from immunoSEQ multiplex PCR; TCRdb's copy has only in-frame clones and leaves some out. Here the sample spans 53,000 or so clones, about 88% being singletons. The sequences come from CD4+ or CD8+ T cells sorted from blood, collected in a trial of the OX40 agonist ivuxolimab. The chain has TRBV5-4 and TRBJ1-1; 7 positions agree with TRBD1. The receptor was isolated from an adult with an advanced solid tumor such as melanoma, head and neck, liver or kidney cancer. The CDR3 DNA reads TGTGCCAGCAGGGGGGACAGCTTCATGAACACTGAAGCTTTCTTT. Its translation: CASRGDSFMNTEAFF.